The next 28 T cell receptor beta chains were all read from a single sample in a study of cytomegalovirus exposure and HLA in healthy donors. PCR primers comprised 60 Vbeta and 13 Jbeta primers. Sequencing used immunoSEQ multiplex PCR; TCRdb keeps in-frame clones, though not all of them. This table holds some 150,000 clones, about four fifths found once. Source material: PBMCs. The receptors shown here come from a man in his forties or fifties in good health and CMV-seropositive.

The gene calls are TRBV5-4 and TRBJ2-7; 8 bases map to TRBD1. CDR1 and CDR2 from the germline V gene are SGHNT and YYREEE (reference sequence). Germline trimming cut 4 bases from V and 5 bases from J; bases unmatched to any gene: 8. The CDR3 is 14 amino acids. The CDR3 here is CASSRTGRVDEQYF. CDR3 coding DNA: TGTGCCAGCAGCAGGACAGGGCGGGTGGACGAGCAGTACTTC.

V and J are TRBV11-2 and TRBJ2-7; no clear D. This CDR3 contains 12 residues. The V end lost 0 bases, the J end lost 6 bases, and 6 bases lay between the germline ends. CDR1 and CDR2 (germline): SGHAT, FQNNGV. The CDR3 is CASSLDQSEQYF. CDR3 bases: TGTGCCAGCAGCTTAGACCAATCCGAGCAGTACTTC. Combining the CDR3 with reference TRBV11-2 and TRBJ2-7 gives the whole variable domain EAGVAQSPRYKIIEKRQSVAFWCNPISGHATLYWYQQILGQGPKLLIQFQNNGVVDDSQLPKDRFSAERLKGVDSTLKIQPAKLEDSAVYLCASSLDQSEQYFGPGTRLTVT.

The chain employs TRBV19 and TRBJ2-4, with 13 positions matching TRBD2. After removal of 10 bases from V and 4 bases from J, the junction contained 7 bases not matched to a gene. The CDR3 covers 15 residues. CDR1 and CDR2 (germline): LNHDA, SQIVND (reference sequence). The CDR3 is CATRLAGGLKNIQYF. The CDR3 DNA reads TGTGCCACCCGACTAGCGGGAGGTTTAAAAAACATTCAGTACTTC.

This clone was seen just once. CDR3 in DNA: TGTGCCAGCAGCTCCCGAGGGGGGGGTACCGCCGGGGAGCTGTTTTTT. Protein: CASSSRGGGTAGELFF. V usage is TRBV7-2 and J usage is TRBJ2-2; the D gene is possibly TRBD2 (7 bases). The V end was cut by 4 bases, the J end by 6 bases, with 18 bases between. This CDR3 has 16 amino acids. The germline CDR1 and CDR2 sequences are SGHTA and FQGNSA.

A note on this clone: Within the sample, other DNA sequences also encode this same CDR3. This sequence joins TRBV7-2 and TRBJ2-7, with 7 bases that match TRBD2. V gave up 5 bases and J gave up 0 bases; unmatched junction bases: 4. The germline V gene has CDR1 SGHTA and CDR2 FQGNSA. The CDR3 covers 14 residues. CDR3: CASSLGGDSYEQYF. The CDR3 DNA reads TGTGCCAGCAGCCTGGGAGGGGACTCCTACGAGCAGTACTTC.

The V and J genes are TRBV29-1 and TRBJ2-1; 12 bases agree with TRBD2. The germline V gene encodes CDR1 SQVTM and CDR2 ANQGSEA. This CDR3 comprises 14 residues. J was trimmed by 7 bases and V by 7 bases; bases with no gene match: 8. The CDR3 DNA reads TGCAGCGGCTCTAGCGGGGGGGCCATTAATGAGCAGTTCTTC. Amino acid sequence: CSGSSGGAINEQFF.

This clone was observed once. The rearrangement uses TRBV28 and TRBJ2-1; TRBD2 matches 14 bases. This CDR3 has 16 residues. Unmatched junction bases numbered 5, after V lost 6 bases and J lost 4 bases. CDR1 is MDHEN, CDR2 SYDVKM, per germline. The CDR3 loop is CASRRGLAGVYNEQFF. CDR3 DNA sequence: TGTGCCAGCAGACGGGGACTAGCGGGAGTTTACAATGAGCAGTTCTTC.

This clone was detected only a few times. The J gene is TRBJ2-7, the V gene TRBV6-5, with 10 bases lining up with TRBD1. The CDR3 contains 15 residues. In germline, CDR1 is MNHEY, CDR2 SVGAGI. V shed 6 bases, J shed 5 bases, and the junction held 10 bases outside the gene matches. The CDR3 reads CASSPLGQGFDEQYF. In DNA, the CDR3 is TGTGCCAGCAGCCCCTTGGGACAGGGGTTTGACGAGCAGTACTTC.

V gene TRBV7-6 combines with J gene TRBJ2-7; TRBD1 matches at 8 bases. The V segment lost 5 bases and the J segment 7 bases; nucleotides outside the gene matches: 4. The CDR3 is 12 residues long. CDR1 is SGHVS and CDR2 is FNYEAQ in the germline V gene. CDR3 protein: CASSVRTGEQYF. The CDR3 region has the DNA TGTGCCAGCAGCGTTCGGACAGGGGAGCAGTACTTC.

The chain joins TRBV30 to TRBJ2-5; 8 bases fit TRBD2. The V gene end was trimmed by 1 base and the J gene end by 11 bases; junction bases not matched to a gene: 15. Germline CDR1 GTSNPN, CDR2 SVGIG (reference sequence). The CDR3 totals 15 residues. The CDR3 DNA follows: TGTGCCTGGAGTGGGGGACTAGGTAGGACTCTAGGGCAGTACTTC. As protein: CAWSGGLGRTLGQYF.

The chain uses TRBV28 and TRBJ2-1; D is unclear. The CDR3 loop spans 11 amino acids. Germline V CDR1 and CDR2: MDHEN, SYDVKM. Trimming pared 9 bases from V and 11 bases from J, leaving 14 bases between. This CDR3 reads CASVSEAKQFF. The CDR3 DNA sequence: TGTGCCAGTGTCTCCGAGGCTAAGCAGTTCTTC.

The chain carries TRBV11-3 and TRBJ2-1; 11 nucleotides agree with TRBD2. Germline assignment: CDR1 SGHNT and CDR2 YENEEA. V trimming: 5 bases; J trimming: 4 bases; junction bases outside the gene matches: 4. The CDR3 spans 15 residues. The CDR3 bases are TGTGCCAGCAGCATTAGCGGGAGGGATTACAATGAGCAGTTCTTC. Its translation is CASSISGRDYNEQFF.

This clone was detected only once. The chain links TRBV10-3 to TRBJ1-1; D not resolved. Germline CDR1 ENHRY, CDR2 SYGVKD. This CDR3 spans 12 amino acids. Trimming removed 5 bases from V and 4 bases from J, with 8 bases in between. This CDR3 reads CAISSGSTEAFF. The CDR3 bases are TGTGCCATCAGTTCCGGGTCCACTGAAGCTTTCTTT.

This clone was counted a few times. The chain couples TRBV5-6 to TRBJ2-1; TRBD2 might be the D (5 bases). CDR3 length: 14 amino acids. Deletions cut 3 bases from V and 6 bases from J, with 13 bases between. Germline CDR1 and CDR2: SGHDT and YYEEEE. CDR3 DNA sequence: TGTGCCAGCAGCTCTCGAGGGCCGTCCAATGAGCAGTTCTTC. It translates to CASSSRGPSNEQFF.

This clone was detected only once. V usage is TRBV6-4 and J usage is TRBJ2-1; a weak D match, TRBD2 (5 bases). The V gene's germline CDR1 is MRHNA and CDR2 SNTAGT. The CDR3 length is 14 residues. V lost 0 bases and J 10 bases, leaving 13 bases between the germline ends. The CDR3 loop reads CASSDSLASREQFF. CDR3 coding DNA: TGTGCCAGCAGTGACTCGTTAGCGTCCAGAGAGCAGTTCTTC.

The rearrangement joins TRBV7-2 to TRBJ2-1, with D perhaps matching TRBD1 (6 bases). V lost 0 bases, J lost 9 bases, and 15 bases lay in between. This CDR3 spans 15 amino acids. Germline CDR1 is SGHTA and CDR2 is FQGNSA. The CDR3 here is CASSLALQGLGEQFF. In nucleotides, the CDR3 is TGTGCCAGCAGCTTAGCGCTACAGGGTTTAGGTGAGCAGTTCTTC.

This clone occurred a few times. V gene TRBV5-4 combines with J gene TRBJ2-6; D gene unclear. Trimming shortened V by 2 bases and J by 1 base, and 4 bases separated the two germline ends. CDR1 is SGHNT and CDR2 is YYREEE in the germline V gene (reference sequence). The CDR3 sequence is 14 residues long. The CDR3 DNA is TGTGCCAGCAGCTTCAGTTCTGGGGCCAACGTCCTGACTTTC. Residues: CASSFSSGANVLTF.

The rearrangement uses TRBV5-1 and TRBJ2-7; 10 nucleotides line up with TRBD1. The CDR3 covers 14 residues. Losses at the gene ends were 4 bases for V and 5 bases for J; bases not matched to a gene: 6. The V gene's germline CDR1 is SGHRS and CDR2 YFSETQ. The CDR3 coding sequence is TGCGCCAGCAGCCCCGGACAGGGGGAGGACGAGCAGTACTTC. It specifies CASSPGQGEDEQYF.

The rearrangement links TRBV4-3 to TRBJ2-2; TRBD2 matches 11 bases. The CDR3 loop spans 16 amino acids. CDR1 and CDR2 (germline): LGHNA, YSLEER. Losses at the gene ends were 1 base for V and 4 bases for J; bases not matched to a gene: 2. The CDR3 protein is CASSQGTSGGTGELFF. In DNA, the CDR3 is TGCGCCAGCAGCCAAGGCACTAGCGGGGGCACCGGGGAGCTGTTTTTT.

The rearrangement joins TRBV10-3 to TRBJ2-2; 13 bases are a match to TRBD2. The germline V gene has CDR1 ENHRY and CDR2 SYGVKD. The ends lost 5 bases at V and 0 bases at J; junction bases unmatched: 3. The CDR3 extends over 17 amino acids. CDR3: CAISRTSGGSNTGELFF. DNA for the CDR3: TGTGCCATCAGTCGGACTAGCGGGGGTTCGAACACCGGGGAGCTGTTTTTT.

The chain recombines TRBV29-1 with TRBJ2-7; 10 bases fit TRBD2. Trimming took 7 bases from V and 2 from J; bases not matched to a gene: 2. This CDR3 has 12 amino acids. From germline, CDR1 is SQVTM and CDR2 ANQGSEA. CDR3 residues: CSAGTSAYEQYF. CDR3 in DNA: TGCAGCGCCGGGACTAGCGCCTACGAGCAGTACTTC.

V gene TRBV29-1 combines with J gene TRBJ2-1, with 9 bases fitting TRBD1. The length of the CDR3 is 13 residues. Trimming removed 7 bases from V and 7 bases from J; junction bases left unmatched: 8. Germline CDR1 SQVTM, CDR2 ANQGSEA. The CDR3 reads CSAPGQGRNEQFF. The CDR3 nucleotides read TGCAGCGCGCCGGGACAGGGACGTAATGAGCAGTTCTTC.

The chain links TRBV5-6 to TRBJ2-2, with 7 bases that match TRBD2. Germline CDR1 is SGHDT and CDR2 is YYEEEE. V lost 2 bases to trimming and J lost 2 bases; unmatched junction nucleotides: 15. The CDR3 consists of 19 residues. CDR3 region: CASSLKGLVSPQNTGELFF. The CDR3 coding sequence is TGTGCCAGCAGCTTAAAAGGACTAGTATCTCCCCAAAACACCGGGGAGCTGTTTTTT.

The J gene is TRBJ2-3, the V gene TRBV28; 8 bases match TRBD2. V gave up 7 bases and J gave up 2 bases; unmatched junction bases: 5. Per the germline V gene, CDR1 is MDHEN and CDR2 is SYDVKM. The CDR3 is made up of 14 amino acids. The CDR3 protein is CASKIAGYTDTQYF. The CDR3 coding sequence is TGTGCCAGCAAAATAGCGGGATACACAGATACGCAGTATTTT.

CDR3 nucleotide sequence: TGCGCCAGCAGCCAAGACACAGGGGAAGGTCAGCCCCAGCATTTT. This encodes CASSQDTGEGQPQHF. The chain recombines TRBV4-3 with TRBJ1-5; 7 nucleotides line up with TRBD1. V shed 0 bases and J 6 bases; nucleotides not matched to a gene: 5. CDR1 and CDR2 from the germline V gene are LGHNA and YSLEER. The CDR3 covers 15 residues.

This chain uses TRBV13 with TRBJ1-1; 8 bases agree with TRBD1. The CDR3 runs 18 residues. Germline loops: CDR1 PRHDT, CDR2 FYEKMQ (reference sequence). Losses at the gene ends were 4 bases for V and 0 bases for J; bases not matched to a gene: 13. CDR3 sequence reads: CASSYDRTGQDVNTEAFF. CDR3 sequence (DNA): TGTGCCAGCAGCTACGACCGTACGGGACAGGACGTGAACACTGAAGCTTTCTTT.

The gene calls are TRBV9 and TRBJ2-3; no clear D. The CDR3 contains 10 residues. With 9 bases removed from V and 3 bases from J, the gap between germline ends came to 5 bases. Germline-derived CDR1 and CDR2 are SGDLS and YYNGEE. The CDR3 region has the DNA TGTGCCAACGCGACAGATACGCAGTATTTT. It codes for CANATDTQYF. Variable domain in full (rest from reference TRBV9 and TRBJ2-3): DSGVTQTPKHLITATGQRVTLRCSPRSGDLSVYWYQQSLDQGLQFLIQYYNGEERAKGNILERFSAQQFPDLHSELNLSSLELGDSALYFCANATDTQYFGPGTRLTVL.

J is TRBJ1-2 and V is TRBV6-5; 7 bases map to TRBD1. Germline V gene sequence: CDR1 MNHEY, CDR2 SVGAGI. The ends lost 6 bases at V and 4 bases at J; junction bases unmatched: 8. The CDR3 covers 14 residues. CDR3 in amino acids: CASRARDRSYGYTF. CDR3 in DNA: TGTGCCAGCAGGGCTCGGGACAGATCCTATGGCTACACCTTC.